This TCR beta chain comes out of a study of siplizumab effects on memory and regulatory T cells. Study conclusions and caveats: The authors did not confirm suppressive function in proliferating Tregs from siplizumab cultures. Only a minority of proliferating CD4+ or CD8+ clones had an assignable naive or memory phenotype, with roughly 75-96% lacking one.

Each sample contributed about 10^5 TCR templates to the assay. Sequenced by immunoSEQ multiplex PCR; TCRdb stores in-frame clones only, minus some. The table lists tens of thousands of clones, approximately 87% of them singletons. A note on this clone: What it recognizes is unknown.

Deletions cut 3 bases from V and 0 bases from J, with 9 bases between. Per the germline V gene, CDR1 is GTSNPN and CDR2 is SVGIG (reference sequence). The CDR3 has 13 amino acids. The J gene is TRBJ2-7, the V gene TRBV30; D gene ambiguous. This receptor was identified in a human donor in good health. Sequenced: memory CD4+ T cells sorted from blood. The CDR3 region is CAWRNGYSYEQYF. The CDR3 DNA is TGTGCCTGGAGGAACGGGTACTCCTACGAGCAGTACTTC.